These 6 T cell receptor beta chains were all obtained from the same sample, sequenced in a study of shared clonotypes between healthy human individuals. Produced via immunoSEQ multiplex PCR; TCRdb's table is partial and in-frame only. Of around 350,000 clones detected, 70% to 75% appear once; the ten largest clones hold 10%. What was sequenced was memory CD4+ T cells sorted from blood. Indicated subset: CD45RA-negative fraction. These receptors originate from a man under 40 in good health.

The V and J genes are TRBV5-6 and TRBJ2-3; weak D call: TRBD2 (6 bases). The CDR3 is 16 residues long. Germline V gene sequence: CDR1 SGHDT, CDR2 YYEEEE. The V and J ends lost 3 bases and 3 bases respectively, with 17 bases between them. The CDR3 here is CASSSGRRVRTDTQYF. CDR3 DNA: TGTGCCAGCAGCTCTGGAAGGAGGGTTAGGACAGATACGCAGTATTTT.

This rearrangement joins TRBV7-2 to TRBJ1-5, with no clear D. Trimming removed 2 bases from V and 5 bases from J, with 10 bases in between. This CDR3 has 14 amino acids. CDR1 is SGHTA, CDR2 FQGNSA, per germline. The DNA for the CDR3 is TGTGCCAGCAGCTTAAGCGTCGGGGATCAGCCCCAGCATTTT. Amino acid sequence: CASSLSVGDQPQHF. Drawing the rest from reference TRBV7-2 and TRBJ1-5, the complete variable domain is GAGVSQSPSNKVTEKGKDVELRCDPISGHTALYWYRQSLGQGLEFLIYFQGNSAPDKSGLPSDRFSAERTGGSVSTLTIQRTQQEDSAVYLCASSLSVGDQPQHFGDGTRLSIL.

The chain employs TRBV19 and TRBJ2-6; weak D call: TRBD1 (6 bases). V was cut by 1 base and J by 3 bases, with 7 bases left in between. This CDR3 spans 15 amino acids. The germline V gene has CDR1 LNHDA and CDR2 SQIVND (reference sequence). CDR3 protein: CASSIAGVGANVLTF. The CDR3 DNA follows: TGTGCCAGTAGTATAGCAGGGGTTGGGGCCAACGTCCTGACTTTC.

Details on this clone: The sample holds other DNA sequences that translate to the same CDR3. V usage is TRBV27 and J usage is TRBJ2-7, with 9 bases lining up with TRBD1. The ends lost 5 bases at V and 4 bases at J; junction bases unmatched: 6. Germline V CDR1 and CDR2: MNHEY, SMNVEV (reference sequence). The CDR3 extends over 14 amino acids. CDR3: CASSPGQGLYEQYF. CDR3 bases: TGTGCCAGCAGTCCGGGACAGGGCCTTTACGAGCAGTACTTC.

This clone has a single count. The genes are TRBV28 and TRBJ2-7; D may be TRBD2 (5 bases). V dropped 7 bases and J dropped 1 base, with 8 bases sitting between them. The CDR3 has 12 residues. The germline gives CDR1 MDHEN, CDR2 SYDVKM. Here the CDR3 reads CASNRESYEQYF. CDR3 nucleotides: TGTGCCAGCAATCGGGAATCCTACGAGCAGTACTTC.

The chain uses TRBV7-9 and TRBJ2-7, with TRBD2 matching over 7 bases. V trimming: 5 bases; J trimming: 2 bases; junction bases outside the gene matches: 6. CDR1 and CDR2 (germline): SEHNR, FQNEAQ (reference sequence). This CDR3 comprises 14 residues. The chain's CDR3 is CASSVSGVTYEQYF. The DNA for the CDR3 is TGTGCCAGCAGCGTGAGCGGGGTAACCTACGAGCAGTACTTC. Combining the CDR3 with reference TRBV7-9 and TRBJ2-7 gives the whole variable domain DTGVSQNPRHKITKRGQNVTFRCDPISEHNRLYWYRQTLGQGPEFLTYFQNEAQLEKSRLLSDRFSAERPKGSFSTLEIQRTEQGDSAMYLCASSVSGVTYEQYFGPGTRLTVT.